This T cell receptor (beta chain) is from a study of blood T cells in healthy people across ages. For the second PCR, which ran for 7 to 11 cycles, a sample-barcoded 5' primer and a J-beta primer mix were used. A template-switch adaptor containing 12 random nucleotides labeled each cDNA molecule. TCRdb passed the 5' RACE reads through MiXCR, listing each CDR3 protein once. The sample includes around 1.5 million distinct CDR3 sequences, around 59% of them seen just once. The germline V gene encodes CDR1 LGHNA and CDR2 YSLEER. This CDR3 region has 15 residues. Trimming shortened V by 7 bases and J by 2 bases, and 14 bases separated the two germline ends. This clonotype was seen only once.

Sequencing was performed on blood. The chain has TRBV4-3 and TRBJ2-2, with TRBD1 as a possible D gene (5 bases). This receptor was identified in a man aged 18-30 years in good health. CDR3 residues: CASKAGAVNTGELFF. CDR3 bases: TGCGCCAGCAAAGCTGGGGCAGTTAACACCGGGGAGCTGTTTTTT.